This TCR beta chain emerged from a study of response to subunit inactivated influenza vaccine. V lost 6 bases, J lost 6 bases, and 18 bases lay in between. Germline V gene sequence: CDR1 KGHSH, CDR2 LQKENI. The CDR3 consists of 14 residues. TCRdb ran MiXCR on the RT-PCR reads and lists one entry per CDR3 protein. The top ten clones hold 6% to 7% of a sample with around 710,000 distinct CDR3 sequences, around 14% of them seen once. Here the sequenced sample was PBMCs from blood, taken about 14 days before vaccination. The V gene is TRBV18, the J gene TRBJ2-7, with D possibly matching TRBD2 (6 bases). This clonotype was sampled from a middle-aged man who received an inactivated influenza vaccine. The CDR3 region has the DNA TGTGCCAGCTCCCCGGCGGGGTACAAAGGCGAGCAGTACTTC. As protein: CASSPAGYKGEQYF.